A single sample gave rise to the 31 T cell receptor beta chains below, sequenced in a study of monozygotic twins with inflammatory bowel disease. After re-calling the 5' RACE reads, TCRdb lists one entry per CDR3 protein, DNA absent. The ten most abundant clones cover about 2.3% of a sample with nearly 450,000 distinct CDR3 sequences. Sample: blood. The receptors were sampled from a human donor with ulcerative colitis or Crohn's disease, or a healthy co-twin of an affected twin (not recorded which).

The chain couples TRBV7-2 to TRBJ2-7; TCRdb names TRBD1, which stays unverified in the absence of DNA. The CDR3 covers 15 residues. The V gene's germline CDR1 is SGHTA and CDR2 FQGNSA. This chain's CDR3 is CASSLGTGGNYEQYF. The full variable domain, rest sourced from reference TRBV7-2 and TRBJ2-7, is GAGVSQSPSNKVTEKGKDVELRCDPISGHTALYWYRQSLGQGLEFLIYFQGNSAPDKSGLPSDRFSAERTGGSVSTLTIQRTQQEDSAVYLCASSLGTGGNYEQYFGPGTRLTVT.

The rearrangement uses TRBV5-1 and TRBJ2-2. The CDR3 has 17 residues. The V gene's germline CDR1 is SGHRS and CDR2 YFSETQ. The CDR3 spells CASSPTFGSGFTGELFF. Together with reference TRBV5-1 and TRBJ2-2, the CDR3 gives the full variable domain: KAGVTQTPRYLIKTRGQQVTLSCSPISGHRSVSWYQQTPGQGLQFLFEYFSETQRNKGNFPGRFSGRQFSNSRSEMNVSTLELGDSALYLCASSPTFGSGFTGELFFGEGSRLTVL.

The chain combines TRBV6-1 with TRBJ2-1; there is no DNA to check the TCRdb D call of TRBD2. Per the germline V gene, CDR1 is MNHNS and CDR2 is SASEGT. The CDR3 consists of 16 residues. The chain's CDR3 is CASSDGLAGAYNEQFF.

The chain recombines TRBV7-2 with TRBJ2-1; there is no DNA to check the TCRdb D call of TRBD1. Per germline, CDR1 SGHTA and CDR2 FQGNSA. The CDR3 length is 17 residues. The CDR3 sequence: CASSPGGYYPSYNEQFF.

The rearrangement uses TRBV28 and TRBJ1-2. The CDR3 totals 18 residues. CDR1 is MDHEN, CDR2 SYDVKM, per germline. This chain's CDR3 is CASGGGTGTTRLHYGYTF.

The chain couples TRBV5-1 to TRBJ1-1; TCRdb gives TRBD1 as the D gene, but with no DNA this cannot be confirmed. CDR3 length: 13 amino acids. Germline values: CDR1 SGHRS, CDR2 YFSETQ. CDR3 residues: CASSSGQTTEAFF. The variable domain in full, completed from reference TRBV5-1 and TRBJ1-1, reads KAGVTQTPRYLIKTRGQQVTLSCSPISGHRSVSWYQQTPGQGLQFLFEYFSETQRNKGNFPGRFSGRQFSNSRSEMNVSTLELGDSALYLCASSSGQTTEAFFGQGTRLTVV.

The chain employs TRBV7-9 and TRBJ1-1; TCRdb outputs TRBD1, but without DNA this stays unchecked. Germline-derived CDR1 and CDR2 are SEHNR and FQNEAQ (reference sequence). CDR3 length: 14 residues. The CDR3 is CASSSQGRSTEAFF.

This chain uses TRBV12-3 or TRBV12-4 with TRBJ1-3; without DNA, the TCRdb call of TRBD1 cannot be checked. There are 15 residues in the CDR3. The CDR3 spells CASSLTGASGNTIYF.

The chain couples TRBV5-1 to TRBJ2-1; there is no DNA to check the TCRdb D call of TRBD2. Germline CDR1 and CDR2: SGHRS and YFSETQ. The CDR3 sequence is 15 residues long. The CDR3: CATGRGTSGSDEQFF.

The chain has TRBV7-9 and TRBJ2-1. CDR1 and CDR2 from the germline V gene are SEHNR and FQNEAQ (reference sequence). The CDR3 contains 12 residues. CDR3: CASSLMENEQFF.

The V call is TRBV7-9, the J call TRBJ1-1. The CDR3 is 15 residues long. In germline, CDR1 is SEHNR, CDR2 FQNEAQ (reference sequence). The CDR3 region is CASSLRSGLNTEAFF.

The chain has TRBV4-1 and TRBJ2-5. The CDR3 is 15 amino acids. Germline V gene data show CDR1 as MGHRA and CDR2 as YSYEKL. The CDR3 here is CASSQDEQRWETQYF.

The rearrangement links TRBV15 to TRBJ2-6; as DNA is missing, the TRBD1 call by TCRdb cannot be tested. Per the germline V gene, CDR1 is LNHNV and CDR2 is YYDKDF (reference sequence). This CDR3 spans 17 amino acids. CDR3 in amino acids: CATSPRGTKSGANVLTF.

The J gene is TRBJ2-6, the V gene TRBV20-1. CDR3 size: 15 residues. CDR1 is DFQATT and CDR2 is SNEGSKA in the germline V gene (reference sequence). The CDR3 here is CSAREGNSGANVLTF.

This CDR3 is CASSFGNGRGETQYF. The genes are TRBV12-3 or TRBV12-4 and TRBJ2-5; TCRdb's D gene call, TRBD1, goes unchecked for lack of DNA. The CDR3 has 15 residues.

The genes are TRBV18 and TRBJ2-7. Germline V gene sequence: CDR1 KGHSH, CDR2 LQKENI. The CDR3 is 13 amino acids. The CDR3 reads CASSPSASYEQYF. The variable domain in full, with the rest retrieved from reference TRBV18 and TRBJ2-7, is NAGVMQNPRHLVRRRGQEARLRCSPMKGHSHVYWYRQLPEEGLKFMVYLQKENIIDESGMPKERFSAEFPKEGPSILRIQQVVRGDSAAYFCASSPSASYEQYFGPGTRLTVT.

The chain employs TRBV11-2 and TRBJ2-3. CDR1 and CDR2 (germline): SGHAT, FQNNGV. The CDR3 totals 12 residues. The CDR3 reads CASSLRADTQYF.

V gene TRBV7-3 combines with J gene TRBJ2-5; lacking DNA, the TRBD1 call made by TCRdb goes unchecked. Germline V gene lookup returns CDR1 SGHTA and CDR2 FQGTGA. The CDR3 consists of 16 residues. CDR3 sequence: CASSPDPGTGKETQYF.

This sequence joins TRBV5-1 and TRBJ2-3; the TCRdb D gene call, TRBD1, has no DNA to confirm it. The CDR3 sequence is 15 residues long. Germline CDR1 and CDR2: SGHRS and YFSETQ. The CDR3 sequence: CASSLQGMSTDTQYF.

J is TRBJ1-5 and V is TRBV20-1; the TCRdb D gene call, TRBD1, has no DNA to confirm it. This CDR3 is built from 15 residues. From germline, CDR1 is DFQATT and CDR2 SNEGSKA (reference sequence). This CDR3 reads CSASTGQLSNQPQHF.

The V call is TRBV19, the J call TRBJ2-3. The germline gives CDR1 LNHDA, CDR2 SQIVND (reference sequence). CDR3 length: 14 amino acids. This CDR3 is CASSIASGTDTQYF.

The V gene is TRBV7-2, the J gene TRBJ2-3; lacking DNA, the TRBD2 call made by TCRdb goes unchecked. Germline V lookup: CDR1 SGHTA, CDR2 FQGNSA. This CDR3 region has 14 residues. CDR3 sequence: CASSPTSVTDTQYF.

The V call is TRBV20-1, the J call TRBJ1-2. The CDR3 loop spans 15 amino acids. Germline assignment: CDR1 DFQATT and CDR2 SNEGSKA (reference sequence). The CDR3 region is CSARDHANSNYGYTF.

V usage is TRBV18 and J usage is TRBJ1-2; TCRdb names TRBD1, which stays unverified in the absence of DNA. CDR1 is KGHSH and CDR2 is LQKENI in the germline V gene. The CDR3 spans 14 residues. The CDR3 loop reads CASSPSQGNHGYTF.

The J gene is TRBJ1-4, the V gene TRBV24-1; TCRdb returns TRBD1, unconfirmable since there is no DNA. CDR1 KGHDR and CDR2 SFDVKD come from the germline V gene. This CDR3 has 14 amino acids. The CDR3 spells CATSNRGGEEKLFF.

The CDR3 loop is CSARPLLAGGGNEQFF. The chain combines TRBV20-1 with TRBJ2-1; TCRdb's D call, TRBD2, is unchecked because there is no DNA. Germline lookup yields CDR1 DFQATT and CDR2 SNEGSKA (reference sequence). The CDR3 extends over 16 amino acids.

The V gene is TRBV6-5, the J gene TRBJ2-7; TCRdb lists TRBD1, though no DNA is available to test this call. CDR3 size: 13 residues. CDR1 is MNHEY, CDR2 SVGAGI, per germline. Here the CDR3 reads CASTQDGAYEQYF.

V usage is TRBV28 and J usage is TRBJ2-7; TCRdb's assignment of TRBD2 cannot be checked, as there is no DNA. Per germline, CDR1 MDHEN and CDR2 SYDVKM. The CDR3 length is 17 residues. The CDR3 loop reads CASSLLSGLAGPYEQYF.

This chain links TRBV3-1 with TRBJ1-1. Germline CDR1 is LGHDT and CDR2 is YNNKEL (reference sequence). The CDR3 is 17 amino acids. CDR3 protein: CASSQARAFFGYTEAFF.

The V call is TRBV6-1, the J call TRBJ2-5. The CDR3 loop spans 14 amino acids. In germline, CDR1 is MNHNS, CDR2 SASEGT. The CDR3 sequence: CASSMDPYQETQYF.

The chain couples TRBV20-1 to TRBJ2-2; TCRdb's assignment of TRBD2 cannot be checked, as there is no DNA. There are 14 residues in the CDR3. CDR1 and CDR2 from the germline V gene are DFQATT and SNEGSKA (reference sequence). CDR3 region: CSARGLAGAGELFF.